The next 29 T cell receptor beta chains were all read from a single sample in a study of T cell clonality in common variable immunodeficiency. Study-level points and caveats: Fewer deletions and N-nucleotide insertions were reportedly seen in common variable immunodeficiency TCR beta sequences.

Measured with immunoSEQ multiplex PCR; TCRdb has only the in-frame clones, and not every one. Listed for the sample are approximately 30,000 clones, none seen a single time. Antigens of these TCRs are unknown. The sequenced material came from peripheral blood mononuclear cells. Receptor source: a human donor with common variable immunodeficiency.

Many counts were recorded for this clone. The DNA ends 3 residues before the CDR3 does, and the rest of the CDR3 is filled in from the germline J gene. J is TRBJ2-7 and V is TRBV5-6, with D possibly being TRBD1 (5 bases). From germline, CDR1 is SGHDT and CDR2 YYEEEE. V shed 4 bases and J shed 2 bases, with 13 bases lying between them. The CDR3 contains 14 residues. Here the CDR3 reads CASSPLGQAYEQYF. The CDR3 bases that were read are TGTGCCAGCAGCCCCTTGGGGCAGGCCTACGAG.

This clone counts as medium-sized (0.01 to 0.1%). The read ends 3 residues shy of where the CDR3 ends; the end is completed using the germline J gene. J is TRBJ2-2 and V is TRBV29-1; 10 bases line up with TRBD2. Germline CDR1 SQVTM, CDR2 ANQGSEA. V shed 4 bases, J shed 3 bases, and the junction held 11 bases outside the gene matches. There are 17 residues in the CDR3. CDR3: CSVAGTSVPHDTGELFF. The sequenced CDR3 bases are TGCAGCGTTGCCGGGACTAGCGTCCCTCATGACACCGGGGAG.

This clone was observed a handful of times. The CDR3 extends 3 residues past the end of the read, so its final part is completed from the germline J gene. The V call is TRBV7-3, the J call TRBJ2-7; 10 bases align to TRBD2. The germline CDR1 and CDR2 sequences are SGHTA and FQGTGA. There are 15 residues in the CDR3. V was clipped by 5 bases and J by 3 bases; unmatched bases: 7. CDR3 bases read: TGTGCCAGCAGCCGTCGGCTAGCGGGGGACTACGAG. Residues: CASSRRLAGDYE. The full CDR3 protein is CASSRRLAGDYEQYF.

This clone was seen only a few times. The read comes to an end 3 residues before the CDR3 does, leaving the germline J gene to fill in the end. The rearrangement links TRBV20-1 to TRBJ2-5, with D unresolved. V gave up 8 bases and J gave up 1 base, with 5 bases separating them. The CDR3 extends over 10 amino acids. Germline V lookup: CDR1 DFQATT, CDR2 SNEGSKA (reference sequence). The covered CDR3 bases are TGCAGTATTATCCAAGAGACC. Translating gives CSIIQET. The complete CDR3 reads CSIIQETQYF.

This clone has more than one count but fewer than ten. The read stops 3 residues short of the end of the CDR3; the missing end is completed from the germline J gene. V gene TRBV20-1 combines with J gene TRBJ2-7, with D perhaps TRBD1 or TRBD2 (6 bases each). The CDR3 totals 12 residues. Germline CDR1 DFQATT, CDR2 SNEGSKA (reference sequence). The ends were cut back, 6 bases at V and 6 bases at J, with 15 bases in the middle. CDR3 region: CSAKGGGSEQYF. The CDR3 DNA, read in part, is TGCAGTGCCAAAGGGGGAGGTTCCGAG.

Concerning this clone: The sequence runs out 3 residues before the end of the CDR3; the remainder is reconstructed from the germline J gene. V and J are TRBV7-6 and TRBJ1-6; D unresolved. CDR3 size: 16 residues. The ends were cut back, 2 bases at V and 5 bases at J, with 13 bases in the middle. Per germline, CDR1 SGHVS and CDR2 FNYEAQ. The CDR3 here is CASSLTGSSNNSPLHF. The CDR3 DNA, read in part, is TGTGCCAGCAGCTTAACGGGTAGCTCGAATAATTCACCC.

This clone has at least ten counts. The observed sequence ends 3 residues before the CDR3 terminus, with the missing tail filled in from the germline J gene. The chain employs TRBV11-3 and TRBJ2-7, with TRBD2 matching over 15 bases. V shed 5 bases and J 4 bases; nucleotides not matched to a gene: 3. This CDR3 has 15 residues. Germline values: CDR1 SGHNT, CDR2 YENEEA. CDR3 protein: CASSRGTSGRYEQYF. The CDR3 bases that were read are TGTGCCAGCAGCCGTGGGACTAGCGGGAGGTACGAG.

This clone showed up many times. With the read ending 3 residues before the CDR3 end, the germline J gene is used to fill in that end. The chain is built from TRBV3-1 (or the pseudogene TRBV3-2) and TRBJ2-4, with 9 nucleotides matching TRBD1. From germline, CDR1 is LGHDT and CDR2 YNNKEL (reference sequence). V trimming: 0 bases; J trimming: 6 bases; junction bases outside the gene matches: 15. This CDR3 has 19 amino acids. The covered CDR3 bases are TGTGCCAGCAGCCAAGATGGGAGTAGGAGGACAGGGGATGGAAACATT. Its translation is CASSQDGSRRTGDGNI. The full CDR3 is CASSQDGSRRTGDGNIQYF.

By share of the sample, this clone is medium-sized. The sequence runs out 3 residues before the end of the CDR3; the remainder is reconstructed from the germline J gene. The chain employs TRBV9 and TRBJ2-5; 7 bases map to TRBD2. CDR1 SGDLS and CDR2 YYNGEE come from the germline V gene. The trim removed 3 bases at V and 2 bases at J, leaving 4 bases unmatched. This CDR3 has 14 residues. Incomplete CDR3 DNA: TGTGCCAGCAGCGCTGTGGGGGGGCAAGAGACC. It encodes CASSAVGGQET. The full CDR3 protein reads CASSAVGGQETQYF.

This clone was picked up a small number of times. A read error may produce the germline difference seen at one junction end. CDR3 protein: CASRFDSGSPYEQYF. The sequenced CDR3 bases are TGTGCCAGCCGCTTCGATAGCGGGAGCCCCTACGAG. The chain couples TRBV11-2 to TRBJ2-7; 9 nucleotides match TRBD2. The CDR3 end is not reached by the read, which stops 3 residues before it; the germline J gene fills it in. Germline CDR1 is SGHAT and CDR2 is FQNNGV. The CDR3 runs to 15 residues.

This clone has more than one count but fewer than ten. The missing CDR3 end, 3 residues past where the read stops, is filled in from the germline J gene. This rearrangement joins TRBV5-1 to TRBJ1-2, with TRBD1 matching 9 bases. The germline V gene has CDR1 SGHRS and CDR2 YFSETQ. The CDR3 is made up of 16 amino acids. The V segment lost 2 bases and the J segment 4 bases; nucleotides outside the gene matches: 9. Partial CDR3 DNA: TGCGCCAGCAGCTTATCCGGGACAGGGCACCTCTATGGC. The encoded protein is CASSLSGTGHLYG. The CDR3 as a whole reads CASSLSGTGHLYGYTF.

This clone was counted many times. Sequence at one end of the junction differs from germline and may be a read error. The CDR3 end is not reached by the read, which stops 3 residues before it; the germline J gene fills it in. The chain links TRBV4-2 to TRBJ2-7; tentatively, D is TRBD2 (6 bases). CDR3 size: 15 residues. Germline V gene data show CDR1 as LGHNA and CDR2 as YNFKEQ. CDR3 DNA, as far as it was read: TGCGCCAGCAGCCAAGCCCTAGCGCTTGGTAACGAG. This sequence encodes CASSQALALGNE. The CDR3 as a whole reads CASSQALALGNEQYF.

This clone has ten or more counts. The read terminates 3 residues ahead of where the CDR3 ends, so the germline J gene completes it. The genes are TRBV7-7 and TRBJ2-1; the match to TRBD2 covers 11 bases. V lost 5 bases, J lost 3 bases, and 6 bases stayed unmatched. CDR1 and CDR2 from the germline V gene are SSHAT and FNYEAQ (reference sequence). The CDR3 totals 16 residues. CDR3 loop: CASSASGLAVYNEQFF. The sequenced CDR3 bases are TGTGCCAGCAGCGCCTCGGGACTAGCGGTCTACAATGAG.

This clone was counted between two and nine times. The CDR3 extends 3 residues past the end of the read, so its final part is completed from the germline J gene. This chain joins TRBV7-9 and TRBJ1-6, with 11 nucleotides matching TRBD1. CDR1 is SEHNR and CDR2 is FQNEAQ in the germline V gene (reference sequence). This CDR3 comprises 15 residues. V gave up 4 bases and J gave up 11 bases; unmatched junction bases: 7. The chain's CDR3 is CASSSDRGHGTPLHF. The covered CDR3 bases are TGTGCCAGCAGCTCGGACAGGGGGCACGGTACACCC.

Concerning this clone: The read is 3 residues too short to cover the CDR3 end, so that end is filled in from the germline J gene. The gene calls are TRBV7-6 and TRBJ2-7; 7 nucleotides align to TRBD1. V gave up 4 bases and J gave up 0 bases; unmatched junction bases: 3. Germline-derived CDR1 and CDR2 are SGHVS and FNYEAQ. CDR3 length: 14 amino acids. The CDR3 sequence is CASSSTGSSYEQYF. The covered CDR3 bases are TGTGCCAGCAGCTCGACAGGGAGCTCCTACGAG.

Concerning this clone itself: The CDR3 end is not reached by the read, which stops 3 residues before it; the germline J gene fills it in. The V and J genes are TRBV7-2 and TRBJ1-1, with D possibly TRBD1 on 5 matching bases. The CDR3 length is 14 residues. V was trimmed by 5 bases and J by 0 bases, leaving 10 bases between them. Germline V gene sequence: CDR1 SGHTA, CDR2 FQGNSA. The CDR3 protein is CASSAQGMNTEAFF. The CDR3 DNA, read in part, is TGTGCCAGCAGCGCCCAGGGTATGAACACTGAA.

This clone turned up a few times. CDR3 region: CSAPHPSRVYEQYF. The sequenced part of the CDR3 DNA is TGCAGTGCTCCACACCCCTCAAGAGTATACGAG. This chain joins TRBV20-1 and TRBJ2-7; D is unclear. The missing CDR3 end, 3 residues past where the read stops, is filled in from the germline J gene. The CDR3 is made up of 14 amino acids. CDR1 is DFQATT, CDR2 SNEGSKA, per germline (reference sequence). Trimming stripped 5 bases from V and 4 bases from J, with 18 bases between.

In its sample, this clone is large. With the read ending 3 residues before the CDR3 end, the germline J gene is used to fill in that end. V is TRBV29-1 and J is TRBJ2-1; 14 bases are shared with TRBD2. With 7 bases clipped from V and 4 bases from J, the junction kept 6 bases outside the gene matches. Germline values: CDR1 SQVTM, CDR2 ANQGSEA. The CDR3 loop spans 15 amino acids. The DNA read from the CDR3 is TGCAGCGCCCCGGGACTAGCGGGAGTATACAATGAG. It specifies CSAPGLAGVYNE. The whole CDR3 is CSAPGLAGVYNEQFF.

This clone was found many times. The CDR3 end falls 3 residues outside the read, so it is completed with the germline J gene. The chain employs TRBV20-1 and TRBJ2-1, with TRBD2 matching over 10 bases. J was trimmed by 8 bases and V by 5 bases; bases with no gene match: 12. The CDR3 covers 15 residues. Germline CDR1 is DFQATT and CDR2 is SNEGSKA (reference sequence). CDR3 DNA, as far as it was read: TGCAGTGCTCCCCTCATGGCTAGCGGGAGCTATGAG. The encoded protein is CSAPLMASGSYE. The full CDR3 protein is CSAPLMASGSYEQFF.

Of note for this clone: The read ends 3 residues shy of where the CDR3 ends; the end is completed using the germline J gene. V is TRBV30 and J is TRBJ2-5, with 11 nucleotides matching TRBD1. Germline assignment: CDR1 GTSNPN and CDR2 SVGIG (reference sequence). This CDR3 is built from 15 residues. With 4 bases clipped from V and 7 bases from J, the junction kept 11 bases outside the gene matches. The DNA read from the CDR3 is TGTGCCTGGATTCGGGACAGGGGGGATGTGGGGACC. Translated, it gives CAWIRDRGDVGT. The full CDR3 reads CAWIRDRGDVGTQYF.

This clone was seen a handful of times. The sequenced fragment ends 3 residues before the CDR3 boundary, so the rest is inferred from the germline J gene. The chain joins TRBV11-3 to TRBJ2-1; tentatively, D is TRBD1 (6 bases). V was shortened by 5 bases and J by 9 bases, with 14 bases between the two germline ends. CDR1 is SGHNT, CDR2 YENEEA, per germline. This CDR3 comprises 13 residues. The CDR3 DNA, read in part, is TGTGCCAGCAGCGCCGGGACAAGGGTTGAG. Translating it yields CASSAGTRVE. The entire CDR3 reads CASSAGTRVEQFF.

This clone was counted ten times or more. The read comes to an end 3 residues before the CDR3 does, leaving the germline J gene to fill in the end. The gene calls are TRBV6-2 or TRBV6-3 and TRBJ1-4; no clear D. CDR3 length: 14 residues. From germline, CDR1 is MNHEY and CDR2 SVGEGT. With 10 bases removed from V and 5 bases from J, the gap between germline ends came to 17 bases. CDR3 sequence reads: CATGRGVRNEKLFF. The sequenced part of the CDR3 DNA is TGTGCCACCGGACGGGGAGTAAGGAATGAAAAA.

This clone was found many times. The read ends 3 residues shy of where the CDR3 ends; the end is completed using the germline J gene. The chain joins TRBV9 to TRBJ2-1; D is perhaps TRBD2 (6 bases). CDR1 and CDR2 (germline): SGDLS, YYNGEE. CDR3 length: 16 residues. V dropped 2 bases and J dropped 0 bases, with 12 bases sitting between them. CDR3 DNA (partial): TGTGCCAGCAGCGTCGGCGGGGCTAGCTCCTACAATGAG. Translated, it gives CASSVGGASSYNE. The entire CDR3 protein is CASSVGGASSYNEQFF.

A note on this clone: The CDR3 extends 3 residues past the end of the read, so its final part is completed from the germline J gene. The chain links TRBV7-2 to TRBJ2-7; D not resolved. Germline CDR1 is SGHTA and CDR2 is FQGNSA. Trimming took off 4 bases at V and 3 bases at J, with 7 bases between the two ends. The CDR3 runs to 12 residues. This CDR3 is CASSSSRYEQYF. The CDR3 bases that were read are TGTGCCAGCAGCTCCTCCCGCTACGAG.

There are many counts of this clone. CDR3 sequence reads: CSAREGPSGYITYNEQFF. The CDR3 DNA, read in part, is TGCAGTGCTAGAGAGGGGCCTAGCGGGTACATCACCTACAATGAG. This rearrangement joins TRBV20-1 to TRBJ2-1; 8 nucleotides agree with TRBD2. Read data end 3 residues before the CDR3 end; the end is taken from the germline J gene. J lost 2 bases, V lost 0 bases, and 12 bases had no gene match. The V gene's germline CDR1 is DFQATT and CDR2 SNEGSKA (reference sequence). There are 18 residues in the CDR3.

A remark on this clone: Read sequence stops 3 residues before the CDR3 end, and the germline J gene provides the missing end. The gene calls are TRBV7-9 and TRBJ2-5, with 13 positions matching TRBD2. Germline-derived CDR1 and CDR2 are SEHNR and FQNEAQ (reference sequence). The J segment lost 2 bases and the V segment lost 7 bases, leaving 4 bases of the junction unmatched. This CDR3 region has 15 residues. The CDR3 protein is CASTKGLAGQETQYF. The DNA read from the CDR3 is TGTGCCAGCACCAAGGGACTAGCGGGGCAAGAGACC.

This clone is medium-sized by share. The CDR3 goes on 3 residues after the read ends, and that part is filled in from the germline J gene. V gene TRBV5-6 combines with J gene TRBJ1-2; unclear D gene. CDR1 is SGHDT and CDR2 is YYEEEE in the germline V gene. V lost 0 bases and J lost 0, with 9 bases in between. The length of the CDR3 is 15 residues. The sequenced part of the CDR3 DNA is TGTGCCAGCAGCTTGGGTGCAGGAGCTAACTATGGC. Translation: CASSLGAGANYG. The full CDR3 sequence reads CASSLGAGANYGYTF.

With respect to this clone: The DNA ends 3 residues before the CDR3 does, and the rest of the CDR3 is filled in from the germline J gene. The genes are TRBV2 and TRBJ1-4; possibly TRBD1 for D (6 bases). V was cut by 7 bases and J by 8 bases, with 14 bases left in between. The CDR3 sequence is 13 residues long. The germline V gene encodes CDR1 SNHLY and CDR2 FYNNEI. The sequenced CDR3 bases are TGTGCCAGCAACAGGGCAGTGAGGGAAAAA. This gives the protein CASNRAVREK. The full-length CDR3 reads as CASNRAVREKLFF.

In this sample, this clone turned up many times. The read halts 3 residues ahead of the CDR3 end, with the missing end drawn from the germline J gene. The chain links TRBV5-1 to TRBJ2-1; TRBD2 is a possible D gene (5 bases). Germline loops: CDR1 SGHRS, CDR2 YFSETQ. Trimming removed 0 bases from V and 0 bases from J, with 10 bases in between. The CDR3 consists of 16 residues. This CDR3 is CASSLETISSYNEQFF. CDR3 DNA (partial): TGCGCCAGCAGCTTGGAGACTATCAGCTCCTACAATGAG.